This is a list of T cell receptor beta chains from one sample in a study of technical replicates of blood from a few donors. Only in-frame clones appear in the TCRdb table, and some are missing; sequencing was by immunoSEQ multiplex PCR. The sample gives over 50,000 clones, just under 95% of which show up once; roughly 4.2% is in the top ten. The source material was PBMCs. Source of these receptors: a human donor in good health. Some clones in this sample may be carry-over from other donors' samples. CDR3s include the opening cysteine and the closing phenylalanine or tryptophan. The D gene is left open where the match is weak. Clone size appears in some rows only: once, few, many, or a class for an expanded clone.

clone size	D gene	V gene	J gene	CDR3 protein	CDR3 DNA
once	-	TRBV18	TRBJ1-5	CATKDSLNQPQHF	TGTGCCACGAAGGACAGCCTCAATCAGCCCCAGCATTTT
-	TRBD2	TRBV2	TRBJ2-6	CASSEARKRGGANVLTF	TGTGCCAGCAGTGAGGCCCGCAAGCGGGGGGGGGCCAACGTCCTGACTTTC
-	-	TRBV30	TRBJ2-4	CAWSVGIAGIQYF	TGTGCCTGGAGTGTCGGTATCGCAGGCATTCAGTACTTC
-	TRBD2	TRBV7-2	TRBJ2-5	CASSLEPSGSGTQYF	TGTGCCAGCAGCTTAGAGCCTAGCGGGAGTGGGACCCAGTACTTC
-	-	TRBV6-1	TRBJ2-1	CAEYYEYNEQFF	TGTGCGGAGTATTATGAGTACAATGAGCAGTTCTTC
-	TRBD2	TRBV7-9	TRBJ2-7	CASSPISGGWREVSYEQYF	TGTGCCAGCAGCCCTATCTCGGGGGGGTGGCGAGAGGTCTCCTACGAGCAGTACTTC
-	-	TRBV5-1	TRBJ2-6	CASSLHSPSGANVLTF	TGCGCCAGCAGCTTGCACAGCCCATCTGGGGCCAACGTCCTGACTTTC
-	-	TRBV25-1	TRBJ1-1	CASSTRGNTEAFF	TGTGCCAGCAGTACACGGGGGAACACTGAAGCTTTCTTT
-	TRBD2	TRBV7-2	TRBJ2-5	CASSMGLAAETQYF	TGTGCCAGCAGCATGGGACTAGCGGCTGAGACCCAGTACTTC
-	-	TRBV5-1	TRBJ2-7	CASSPMMTGSYEQYF	TGCGCCAGCAGCCCAATGATGACAGGCTCCTACGAGCAGTACTTC
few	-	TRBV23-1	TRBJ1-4	CASSQSTEGISNEKLFF	TGCGCCAGCAGTCAAAGTACAGAGGGCATTTCTAATGAAAAACTGTTTTTT
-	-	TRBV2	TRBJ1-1	CASSTTGNTEAFF	TGTGCCAGCAGTACGACAGGGAACACTGAAGCTTTCTTT
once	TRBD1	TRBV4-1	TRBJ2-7	CASSQAETGGYEQYF	TGCGCCAGCAGCCAAGCTGAGACAGGGGGATACGAGCAGTACTTC
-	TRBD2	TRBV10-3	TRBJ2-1	CAISDVGLAGNEQFF	TGTGCCATCAGTGACGTTGGACTAGCGGGAAATGAGCAGTTCTTC
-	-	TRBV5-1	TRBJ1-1	CASTKGLFVDTEAFF	TGCGCCAGCACGAAGGGGTTGTTCGTAGACACTGAAGCTTTCTTT